This TCR beta chain is drawn from a study of brain T cells in children with intractable seizures. Assay used: immunoSEQ multiplex PCR; TCRdb lists only in-frame clones, some missing. Of 50,000 to 80,000 clones in the sample, 90% to 96% were seen once. Germline V gene data show CDR1 as LGHDT and CDR2 as YNNKEL (reference sequence). The germline V and J ends were trimmed by 4 bases and 6 bases, with 21 bases remaining between them. The length of the CDR3 is 16 residues. Patients received at least one anti-epileptic drug before surgery. The chain uses TRBV3-1 (or the pseudogene TRBV3-2) and TRBJ1-1; D remains unclear. Specimen: peripheral blood, collected at surgery. The clonotype originates from a boy in the first two years of life with focal cortical dysplasia and intractable seizures. Here the CDR3 DNA reads TGTGCCAGCAGCCTACTAGGTTCGAGGGTCGACCCTGAAGCTTTCTTT. Protein product: CASSLLGSRVDPEAFF.